These 8 T cell receptor beta chains originate from one sample sequenced in a study of molecular identifiers for immune sequencing clone quantification. MiXCR, applied by TCRdb to the PCR reads, yields one record per CDR3 protein. The sample yields about 640,000 distinct CDR3 sequences, 20% seen once. Sequencing was done on a sample of naive CD8+ T cells from blood, with Jurkat cell RNA spiked in. Subset described: FACS-sorted CD8+CD4-CCR7+CD45RA+ naive T cells. The source of these receptors is a human donor in good health. Some libraries in this study had Jurkat cell RNA spiked in.

There are many counts of this clonotype. The chain links TRBV3-1 to TRBJ1-1; no clear D gene. Germline V lookup: CDR1 LGHDT, CDR2 YNNKEL (reference sequence). This CDR3 has 15 residues. Between the trimmed V and J ends, which lost 3 bases and 1 base, there was a span of 12 bases. CDR3 residues: CASSQEHRPNTEAFF. DNA of the CDR3: TGTGCCAGCAGCCAGGAACATCGGCCGAACACTGAAGCTTTCTTT. Supplemented by reference TRBV3-1 and TRBJ1-1, the full variable domain reads DTAVSQTPKYLVTQMGNDKSIKCEQNLGHDTMYWYKQDSKKFLKIMFSYNNKELIINETVPNRFSPKSPDKAHLNLHINSLELGDSAVYFCASSQEHRPNTEAFFGQGTRLTVV.

This clonotype was counted at least ten times. The rearrangement links TRBV6-5 to TRBJ2-2; D may be TRBD1 (5 bases). Trimming took 1 base from V and 1 from J, leaving 7 bases between them. The CDR3 loop spans 15 amino acids. CDR1 MNHEY and CDR2 SVGAGI come from the germline V gene. The DNA of the CDR3 is TGTGCCAGCAGTTACTTGCAGGGGAACACCGGGGAGCTGTTTTTT. This codes for CASSYLQGNTGELFF.

Many counts were recorded for this clonotype. The chain joins TRBV20-1 to TRBJ2-7; possibly TRBD1 for D (5 bases). Per the germline V gene, CDR1 is DFQATT and CDR2 is SNEGSKA (reference sequence). The CDR3 consists of 14 residues. V was clipped by 6 bases and J by 0 bases, with 15 bases between them. The CDR3 protein is CSAEGALSSYEQYF. In DNA form, the CDR3 reads TGCAGTGCCGAAGGGGCCCTGAGCTCCTACGAGCAGTACTTC.

As concerns this clonotype: This may arise from a read error, as a much more abundant clone is one base away. Because it lacks the conserved phenylalanine or tryptophan at the end, this CDR3 is likely a read error. The chain carries TRBV7-2 and TRBJ1-1; no firm D call. V was clipped by 1 base and J by 4 bases, with 16 bases between them. The CDR3 extends over 16 amino acids. Germline CDR1 SGHTA, CDR2 FQGNSA. This chain's CDR3 is CASSLVPWEGGTEAFL. The CDR3 DNA sequence: TGTGCCAGCAGCTTAGTTCCCTGGGAAGGTGGCACTGAAGCTTTCCTT.

Only a few counts were recorded for this clonotype. The chain carries TRBV19 and TRBJ2-3, with D tentatively TRBD2 (6 bases). This CDR3 spans 13 amino acids. From germline, CDR1 is LNHDA and CDR2 SQIVND (reference sequence). Trimming left V 4 bases short and J 4 bases short, with 9 bases between. The CDR3 nucleotides read TGTGCCAGTAGTAGCGGGACGGCAGATACGCAGTATTTT. Translation gives CASSSGTADTQYF.

In the case of this clonotype: At one boundary the junction diverges from the germline segment, which might be a read error. The gene calls are TRBV20-1 and TRBJ2-1, with D possibly matching TRBD2 (6 bases). The CDR3 contains 19 residues. From germline, CDR1 is DFQATT and CDR2 SNEGSKA (reference sequence). The CDR3 protein is CSALAGFGLLPFSYNGQFF. DNA for the CDR3: TGCAGTGCCCTAGCCGGGTTCGGACTACTTCCCTTTTCCTACAATGGGCAGTTCTTC.

The V call is TRBV20-1, the J call TRBJ2-1; D uncertain. With 2 bases removed from V and 10 bases from J, the gap between germline ends came to 12 bases. CDR3 length equals 12 residues. Germline loops: CDR1 DFQATT, CDR2 SNEGSKA (reference sequence). Here the CDR3 reads CSARSPRGEQFF. The CDR3 bases are TGCAGTGCTAGATCACCGCGTGGGGAGCAGTTCTTC.

On this clonotype: A much more abundant neighbour one base away suggests this may be a read error. The gene calls are TRBV27 and TRBJ2-3, with 7 positions matching TRBD2. Germline loops: CDR1 MNHEY, CDR2 SMNVEV (reference sequence). There are 17 residues in the CDR3. The CDR3 region has the DNA TGTGCCGGCAGGCCACTAAACGCGGGGGATTACACAGATACGCAGTATTTT. It codes for CAGRPLNAGDYTDTQYF.